What follows are 30 T cell receptor beta chains derived from one specimen sequenced in a study of beta chain features in type 1 diabetes. TCRB transcripts that were expressed got sequenced, as all of the isolated RNA had been reverse transcribed. Repertoires were generated with immunoSEQ multiplex PCR, while TCRdb's copy carries only in-frame clones and drops some. Seen here are 300,000 to 350,000 clones, roughly 8.8% observed once, and the top ten hold about 1%. The study, taken as a whole, reports: TCRB CDR3s were moderately but significantly shorter in Type 1 diabetes patients in all four CD4+ subsets.

Their antigen targets remain unknown. Sequencing input: central memory CD4+ T cells from blood. The receptors derive from a man aged 25 to 40 with type 1 diabetes.

The chain uses TRBV9 and TRBJ2-1; 8 bases match TRBD2. Germline CDR1 is SGDLS and CDR2 is YYNGEE. The CDR3 spans 16 residues. Trimming cost V 4 bases and J 9 bases; bases outside gene matches: 15. In DNA, the CDR3 is TGTGCCAGCAGCTCCCTCACCGGGACGGGAGGGCGTGAGCAGTTCTTC. This gives the protein CASSSLTGTGGREQFF.

The chain has TRBV7-2 and TRBJ2-3, with TRBD2 matching 10 bases. The CDR3 runs to 16 residues. The germline gives CDR1 SGHTA, CDR2 FQGNSA. With V trimmed by 1 base and J by 7 bases, 8 bases remained unmatched. CDR3 coding DNA: TGTGCCAGCAGCTTAGAAAGCGGGGGGGCCAGTAATACGCAGTATTTT. Protein product: CASSLESGGASNTQYF.

The chain carries TRBV9 and TRBJ2-7; the D gene is possibly TRBD2 (6 bases). The CDR3 is made up of 15 amino acids. Germline assignment: CDR1 SGDLS and CDR2 YYNGEE. Trimming removed 4 bases at V and 5 bases at J, with 19 bases between. The CDR3 loop reads CASSPREGRRDEQYF. The CDR3 nucleotides read TGTGCCAGCAGCCCCAGAGAGGGGAGGAGGGACGAGCAGTACTTC.

This sequence joins TRBV15 and TRBJ1-1; 7 bases are a match to TRBD1. V gave up 4 bases and J gave up 11 bases; unmatched junction bases: 7. The CDR3 runs 12 residues. In germline, CDR1 is LNHNV, CDR2 YYDKDF (reference sequence). The CDR3 sequence: CATSTIQGRAFF. The CDR3 bases are TGTGCCACCAGCACTATACAGGGGAGGGCTTTCTTT.

This clone was recorded a few times. The chain uses TRBV21-1 and TRBJ1-2. TRBV21-1 is tagged as a pseudogene. This CDR3 is 12 amino acids long. The CDR3 DNA reads as TGTGCCAGCAGCAAAGAGGGAACTGGCTACACCTTC. Translation: CASSKEGTGYTF.

The sample holds a few counts of this clone. The chain has TRBV18 and TRBJ1-5, with D possibly matching TRBD1 (5 bases). The CDR3 runs to 14 residues. Germline-derived CDR1 and CDR2 are KGHSH and LQKENI. V was pared by 5 bases and J by 6 bases, with 14 bases between. CDR3 region: CASSTSGGGQPQHF. The CDR3 DNA reads TGTGCCAGCTCAACCTCGGGGGGTGGTCAGCCCCAGCATTTT.

The sample holds a few counts of this clone. This rearrangement joins TRBV19 to TRBJ2-2, with D perhaps TRBD1 (6 bases). The V gene's germline CDR1 is LNHDA and CDR2 SQIVND (reference sequence). Trimming took off 3 bases at V and 0 bases at J, with 8 bases between the two ends. CDR3 length: 15 amino acids. The CDR3 DNA follows: TGTGCCAGTAGTATTGACAGGTCGAACACCGGGGAGCTGTTTTTT. This encodes CASSIDRSNTGELFF.

V usage is TRBV6-5 and J usage is TRBJ2-5; D not resolved. Looked up from germline, CDR1 is MNHEY and CDR2 is SVGAGI. Deletions cut 0 bases from V and 1 base from J, with 9 bases between. The CDR3 covers 15 residues. CDR3 loop: CASSYSPWSQETQYF. DNA of the CDR3: TGTGCCAGCAGTTACTCACCGTGGAGCCAAGAGACCCAGTACTTC.

This clone was counted a few times. The chain recombines TRBV6-5 with TRBJ2-5; unclear D gene. Trimming pared 8 bases from V and 9 bases from J, leaving 13 bases between. The CDR3 contains 11 residues. Per the germline V gene, CDR1 is MNHEY and CDR2 is SVGAGI. The CDR3 spells CASGLPAAQYF. CDR3 sequence (DNA): TGTGCCAGCGGTCTCCCCGCAGCCCAGTACTTC.

The chain is built from TRBV9 and TRBJ2-7; TRBD1 agrees at 9 bases. In germline, CDR1 is SGDLS, CDR2 YYNGEE. J was trimmed by 4 bases and V by 0 bases; bases with no gene match: 2. The CDR3 is 14 residues long. For the CDR3, the DNA is TGTGCCAGCAGCGTAGATGGACAGGGGTACGAGCAGTACTTC. Translating it yields CASSVDGQGYEQYF.

This chain joins TRBV29-1 and TRBJ2-1; D is possibly TRBD1 or TRBD2 (5 bases each). V lost 7 bases to trimming and J lost 3 bases, with 10 bases between them. Germline assignment: CDR1 SQVTM and CDR2 ANQGSEA. CDR3 length equals 12 residues. CDR3 nucleotide sequence: TGCAGCGCGGGACGGAACTACAATGAGCAGTTCTTC. Translating gives CSAGRNYNEQFF.

This chain joins TRBV6-6 and TRBJ2-3; D remains unclear. The germline gives CDR1 MNHNY, CDR2 SVGAGI (reference sequence). Trimming cost V 4 bases and J 13 bases, with 12 bases left between them. CDR3 length equals 11 residues. The CDR3 is CASSSETVEYF. The CDR3 coding sequence is TGTGCCAGCAGTTCGGAGACGGTGGAGTATTTT.

The CDR3 here is CASSFMRTGELFF. The CDR3 bases are TGTGCCAGCAGCTTTATGAGGACCGGGGAGCTGTTTTTT. The V and J genes are TRBV7-6 and TRBJ2-2; D is undetermined. CDR3 length equals 13 residues. Germline CDR1 reads SGHVS; CDR2 reads FNYEAQ. Trimming took 3 bases from V and 5 from J, leaving 7 bases between them.

This chain connects TRBV4-1 to TRBJ1-2; D not certain. In germline, CDR1 is MGHRA, CDR2 YSYEKL. Trimming pared 1 base from V and 3 bases from J, leaving 9 bases between. The CDR3 runs 14 residues. Here the CDR3 DNA reads TGCGCCAGCAGCCAAGGGAGGGAAGACTATGGCTACACCTTC. Translated, it gives CASSQGREDYGYTF.

V and J are TRBV29-1 and TRBJ2-7, with D perhaps given as TRBD1 or TRBD2 (5 bases each). Deletions cut 1 base from V and 4 bases from J, with 20 bases between. Germline CDR1 SQVTM, CDR2 ANQGSEA. This CDR3 comprises 16 residues. The CDR3, as DNA: TGCAGCGTTGAAGTCAATAGGGCCGGGACGACTTACGAGCAGTACTTC. Translating it yields CSVEVNRAGTTYEQYF.

The chain links TRBV28 to TRBJ1-2, with D unclear. CDR1 is MDHEN and CDR2 is SYDVKM in the germline V gene. V lost 4 bases and J lost 2, with 11 bases in between. This CDR3 region has 14 residues. The CDR3 coding sequence is TGTGCCAGCAGTTGGCAGCGACCAAACTATGGCTACACCTTC. Translated: CASSWQRPNYGYTF.

This clone was observed a few times. The chain joins TRBV10-3 to TRBJ1-2; maybe TRBD1 (5 bases). The CDR3 runs 14 residues. V was cut by 3 bases and J by 2 bases, with 10 bases left in between. Per the germline V gene, CDR1 is ENHRY and CDR2 is SYGVKD. This CDR3 is CAISDVGDNYGYTF. Written as DNA, the CDR3 is TGTGCCATCAGTGACGTAGGGGACAACTATGGCTACACCTTC.

This clone was seen ten or more times. The rearrangement links TRBV15 to TRBJ2-6; perhaps TRBD1 as D (5 bases). The germline gives CDR1 LNHNV, CDR2 YYDKDF (reference sequence). The V end was cut by 4 bases, the J end by 1 base, with 8 bases between. The CDR3 consists of 15 residues. CDR3 loop: CATSTTGSGANVLTF. CDR3 DNA sequence: TGTGCCACCAGCACTACAGGTTCTGGGGCCAACGTCCTGACTTTC.

The chain links TRBV10-2 to TRBJ2-5; a weak D match, TRBD2 (5 bases). V shed 7 bases and J shed 3 bases, with 21 bases lying between them. CDR3 length equals 16 residues. Germline V CDR1 and CDR2: WSHSY, SAAADI. The CDR3 sequence: CASKKGRTGGEETQYF. The CDR3 region has the DNA TGCGCCAGCAAAAAGGGTAGGACTGGAGGAGAAGAGACCCAGTACTTC.

This rearrangement joins TRBV5-1 to TRBJ2-2, with a weak D call TRBD1 (5 bases). The CDR3 length is 14 residues. CDR1 is SGHRS, CDR2 YFSETQ, per germline. V was shortened by 2 bases and J by 2 bases, with 7 bases between the two germline ends. The CDR3 sequence: CASSLQVNTGELFF. CDR3 bases: TGCGCCAGCAGCTTACAGGTTAACACCGGGGAGCTGTTTTTT.

This clone has ten or more counts. The rearrangement joins TRBV15 to TRBJ2-2; D is unresolved. V dropped 9 bases and J dropped 2 bases, with 13 bases sitting between them. The germline CDR1 and CDR2 sequences are LNHNV and YYDKDF (reference sequence). CDR3 length equals 14 residues. DNA of the CDR3: TGTGCCACGACTGGGGTAGGAAACACCGGGGAGCTGTTTTTT. Protein: CATTGVGNTGELFF.

This clone turned up a few times. The chain has TRBV7-2 and TRBJ2-7; 9 bases are shared with TRBD1. From germline, CDR1 is SGHTA and CDR2 FQGNSA. The junction had 8 bases not matched to a gene; V was cut back by 5 bases and J by 6 bases. The CDR3 totals 14 residues. The CDR3 loop reads CASSPLVDRGEQYF. CDR3 in DNA: TGTGCCAGCAGCCCGCTAGTGGACAGGGGCGAGCAGTACTTC.

The chain recombines TRBV7-2 with TRBJ1-2; TRBD1 agrees at 7 bases. Trimming removed 0 bases from V and 8 bases from J; junction bases left unmatched: 6. This CDR3 is built from 14 residues. Germline V gene lookup returns CDR1 SGHTA and CDR2 FQGNSA. The chain's CDR3 is CASSLAGTAIGYTF. CDR3 bases: TGTGCCAGCAGCTTAGCGGGGACAGCTATAGGCTACACCTTC.

This clone was observed a handful of times. The same CDR3 can be traced to other DNA sequences in this sample. The chain employs TRBV29-1 and TRBJ2-7, with D perhaps TRBD1 (6 bases). Germline V gene lookup returns CDR1 SQVTM and CDR2 ANQGSEA. The CDR3 length is 11 residues. The V end lost 4 bases, the J end lost 2 bases, and 6 bases lay between the germline ends. The CDR3 region is CSVGTAYEQYF. The DNA of the CDR3 is TGCAGCGTTGGGACAGCCTACGAGCAGTACTTC.

The rearrangement uses TRBV20-1 and TRBJ2-5; D possibly corresponds to TRBD2 (6 bases). V shed 6 bases and J shed 5 bases, with 10 bases lying between them. The CDR3 has 11 residues. Germline CDR1 is DFQATT and CDR2 is SNEGSKA (reference sequence). The CDR3 sequence is CSAKGGETQYF. The CDR3 nucleotides read TGCAGTGCCAAAGGAGGGGAGACCCAGTACTTC.

The chain couples TRBV6-5 to TRBJ2-1; TRBD2 might be the D (7 bases). V lost 5 bases to trimming and J lost 3 bases, with 11 bases between them. The CDR3 has 14 amino acids. Germline CDR1 reads MNHEY; CDR2 reads SVGAGI. The CDR3 loop is CASSIGGLYNEQFF. CDR3 coding DNA: TGTGCCAGCAGTATCGGGGGGCTCTACAATGAGCAGTTCTTC.

This clone has just a few counts. The chain joins TRBV28 to TRBJ2-5; the D gene is possibly TRBD2 (6 bases). Germline V gene lookup returns CDR1 MDHEN and CDR2 SYDVKM. CDR3 length equals 13 residues. V lost 8 bases and J lost 5, with 15 bases in between. CDR3 protein: CASVLGGSETQYF. CDR3 DNA sequence: TGTGCCAGCGTCCTGGGGGGATCGGAGACCCAGTACTTC.

There are a few counts of this clone. This chain connects TRBV7-2 to TRBJ2-1; possible D gene TRBD2, 7 bases. Germline-derived CDR1 and CDR2 are SGHTA and FQGNSA. V was pared by 5 bases and J by 4 bases, with 27 bases between. CDR3 length: 19 residues. CDR3 amino acids: CASSPTGGGPASFYNEQFF. CDR3 sequence (DNA): TGTGCCAGCAGCCCTACGGGCGGGGGCCCAGCCTCCTTTTACAATGAGCAGTTCTTC.

This chain uses TRBV10-3 with TRBJ2-7, with 7 bases that match TRBD1. The germline gives CDR1 ENHRY, CDR2 SYGVKD. CDR3 size: 15 residues. After removal of 2 bases from V and 3 bases from J, the junction contained 7 bases not matched to a gene. In DNA, the CDR3 is TGTGCCATCAGTGAGGTTCCGGGACAGAACTACGAGCAGTACTTC. Protein sequence: CAISEVPGQNYEQYF.

The chain is built from TRBV5-1 and TRBJ2-3; unclear D gene. Trimming shortened V by 3 bases and J by 2 bases, and 13 bases separated the two germline ends. CDR3 size: 15 residues. From germline, CDR1 is SGHRS and CDR2 YFSETQ. DNA of the CDR3: TGCGCCAGCAGCTCGGCAGGCAGAGACACAGATACGCAGTATTTT. Translating it yields CASSSAGRDTDTQYF. Using reference TRBV5-1 and TRBJ2-3 for the parts outside the CDR3, the full variable domain is KAGVTQTPRYLIKTRGQQVTLSCSPISGHRSVSWYQQTPGQGLQFLFEYFSETQRNKGNFPGRFSGRQFSNSRSEMNVSTLELGDSALYLCASSSAGRDTDTQYFGPGTRLTVL.